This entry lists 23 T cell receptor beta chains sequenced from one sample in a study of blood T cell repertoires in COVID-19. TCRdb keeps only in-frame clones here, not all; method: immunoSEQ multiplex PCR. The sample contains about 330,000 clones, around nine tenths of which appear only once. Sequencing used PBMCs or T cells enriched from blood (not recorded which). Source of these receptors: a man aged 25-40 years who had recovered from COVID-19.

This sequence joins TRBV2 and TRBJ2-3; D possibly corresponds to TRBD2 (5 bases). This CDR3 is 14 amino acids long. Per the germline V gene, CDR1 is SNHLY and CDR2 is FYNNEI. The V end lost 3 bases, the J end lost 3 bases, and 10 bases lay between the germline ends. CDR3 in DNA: TGTGCCAGCAGTGACGGGATACCGACAGATACGCAGTATTTT. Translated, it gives CASSDGIPTDTQYF.

The CDR3 DNA reads as TGTGCCAGCAGCCAATGGGGACGACAGGGAAAGCTCCCACAAGAGACCCAGTACTTC. The encoded protein is CASSQWGRQGKLPQETQYF. The V call is TRBV3-1 (or the pseudogene TRBV3-2), the J call TRBJ2-5; TRBD1 aligns across 7 bases. CDR1 and CDR2 (germline): LGHDT, YNNKEL (reference sequence). Germline trimming cut 2 bases from V and 2 bases from J; bases unmatched to any gene: 17. This CDR3 has 19 residues.

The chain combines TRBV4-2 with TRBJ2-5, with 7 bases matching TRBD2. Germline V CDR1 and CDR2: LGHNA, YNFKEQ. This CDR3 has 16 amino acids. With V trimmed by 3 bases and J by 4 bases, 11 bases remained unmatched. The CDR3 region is CASSQEYWGEGETQYF. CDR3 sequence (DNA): TGTGCCAGCAGCCAGGAATATTGGGGGGAGGGAGAGACCCAGTACTTC.

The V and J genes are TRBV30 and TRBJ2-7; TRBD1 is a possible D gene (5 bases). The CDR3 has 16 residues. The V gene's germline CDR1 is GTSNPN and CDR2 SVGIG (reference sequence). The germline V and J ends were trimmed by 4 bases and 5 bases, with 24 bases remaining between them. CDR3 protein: CAWTLGARVLKDEQYF. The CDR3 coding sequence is TGTGCCTGGACTCTAGGGGCCAGGGTGCTGAAGGACGAGCAGTACTTC.

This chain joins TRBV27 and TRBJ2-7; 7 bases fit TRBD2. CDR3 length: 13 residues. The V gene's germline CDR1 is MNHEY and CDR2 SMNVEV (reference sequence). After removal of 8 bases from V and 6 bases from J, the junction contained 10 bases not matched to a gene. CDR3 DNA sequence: TGTGCCAGCCTCAGGATGGGAGGGAGCGAGCAGTACTTC. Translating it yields CASLRMGGSEQYF.

The CDR3 region has the DNA TGTGCTAGTGGACCCCCAGCGAAGGACAGCAAGAATTACGAGCAGTACTTC. It encodes CASGPPAKDSKNYEQYF. V is TRBV12-5 and J is TRBJ2-7; a weak D match, TRBD1 (6 bases). Germline lookup yields CDR1 LGHNT and CDR2 FRNRAP. The V end was cut by 6 bases, the J end by 4 bases, with 25 bases between. This CDR3 region has 17 residues. Combining the CDR3 with reference TRBV12-5 and TRBJ2-7 gives the whole variable domain DARVTQTPRHKVTEMGQEVTMRCQPILGHNTVFWYRQTMMQGLELLAYFRNRAPLDDSGMPKDRFSAEMPDATLATLKIQPSEPRDSAVYFCASGPPAKDSKNYEQYFGPGTRLTVT.

The CDR3 DNA is TGTGCCAGCAGCCAAGACCCAGCTAACTATGGCTACACCTTC. Its translation: CASSQDPANYGYTF. The V call is TRBV4-2, the J call TRBJ1-2, with D uncertain. This CDR3 is built from 14 residues. V was cut by 0 bases and J by 0 bases, with 5 bases left in between. Germline V gene data show CDR1 as LGHNA and CDR2 as YNFKEQ.

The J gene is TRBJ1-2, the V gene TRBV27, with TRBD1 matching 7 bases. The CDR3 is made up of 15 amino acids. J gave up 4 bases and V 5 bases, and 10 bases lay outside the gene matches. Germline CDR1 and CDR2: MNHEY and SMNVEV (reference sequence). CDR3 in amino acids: CASSIRQGISYGYTF. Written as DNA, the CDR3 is TGTGCCAGCAGTATCCGACAGGGAATCAGCTATGGCTACACCTTC.

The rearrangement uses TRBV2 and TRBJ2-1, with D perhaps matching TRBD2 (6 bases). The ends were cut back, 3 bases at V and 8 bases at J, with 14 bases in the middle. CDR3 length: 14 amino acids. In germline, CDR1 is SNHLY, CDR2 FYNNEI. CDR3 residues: CASSESASEDEQFF. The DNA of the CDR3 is TGTGCCAGCAGTGAGTCGGCTAGCGAAGATGAGCAGTTCTTC.

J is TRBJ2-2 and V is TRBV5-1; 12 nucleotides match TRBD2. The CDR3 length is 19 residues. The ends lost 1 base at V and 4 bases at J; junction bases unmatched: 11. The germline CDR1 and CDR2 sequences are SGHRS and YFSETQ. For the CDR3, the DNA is TGCGCCAGCAGCTTGAATCTAGCGGGGGGGCTAATGAGCACCGGGGAGCTGTTTTTT. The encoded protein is CASSLNLAGGLMSTGELFF.

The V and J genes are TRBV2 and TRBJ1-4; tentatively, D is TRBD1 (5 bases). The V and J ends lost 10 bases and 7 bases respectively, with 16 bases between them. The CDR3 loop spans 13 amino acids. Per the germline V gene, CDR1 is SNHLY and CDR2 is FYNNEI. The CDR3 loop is CAIWGLRSEKLFF. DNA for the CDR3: TGTGCCATTTGGGGCCTCCGGAGTGAAAAACTGTTTTTT.

The CDR3 is CASSPRDRPYEQYF. The CDR3 nucleotides read TGTGCCAGCAGCCCCCGGGACAGACCCTACGAGCAGTACTTC. The chain couples TRBV9 to TRBJ2-7, with 7 bases lining up with TRBD1. CDR1 is SGDLS, CDR2 YYNGEE, per germline. V shed 4 bases and J 2 bases; nucleotides not matched to a gene: 6. The CDR3 sequence is 14 residues long.

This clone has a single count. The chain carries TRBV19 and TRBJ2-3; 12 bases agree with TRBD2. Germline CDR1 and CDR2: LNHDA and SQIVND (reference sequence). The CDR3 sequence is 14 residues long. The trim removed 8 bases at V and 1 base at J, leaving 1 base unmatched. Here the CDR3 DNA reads TGTGCCAGTCGGACTAGCGGGGGCACAGATACGCAGTATTTT. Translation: CASRTSGGTDTQYF.

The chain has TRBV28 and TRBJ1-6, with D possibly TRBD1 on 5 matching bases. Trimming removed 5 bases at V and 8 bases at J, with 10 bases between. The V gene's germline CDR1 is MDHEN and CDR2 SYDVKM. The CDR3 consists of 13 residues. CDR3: CASSVTGDSPLHF. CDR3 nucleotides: TGTGCCAGCAGTGTCACGGGGGATTCACCCCTCCACTTT.

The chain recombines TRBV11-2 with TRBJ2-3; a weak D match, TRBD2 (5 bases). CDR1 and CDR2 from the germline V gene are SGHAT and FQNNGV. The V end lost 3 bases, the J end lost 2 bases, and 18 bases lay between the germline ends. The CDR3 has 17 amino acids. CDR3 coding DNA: TGTGCCAGCAGCTTTCGGGCGGGCCCACCTTCCACAGATACGCAGTATTTT. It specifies CASSFRAGPPSTDTQYF.

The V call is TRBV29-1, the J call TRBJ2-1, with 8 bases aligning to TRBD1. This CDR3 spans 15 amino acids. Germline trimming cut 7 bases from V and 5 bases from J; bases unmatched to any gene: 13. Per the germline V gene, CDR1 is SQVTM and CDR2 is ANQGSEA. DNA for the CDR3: TGCAGCGCTGTTGAACCGGGACAGGCGAACAATGAGCAGTTCTTC. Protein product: CSAVEPGQANNEQFF.

The CDR3 reads CSADRGGGEQYF. As DNA, the CDR3 is TGCAGCGCGGACAGGGGGGGCGGTGAGCAGTACTTC. This sequence joins TRBV29-1 and TRBJ2-7, with 10 bases that match TRBD1. The germline V gene has CDR1 SQVTM and CDR2 ANQGSEA. The CDR3 has 12 residues. With V trimmed by 7 bases and J by 7 bases, 7 bases remained unmatched.

CDR3 in amino acids: CAIRPIQGTGELFF. The CDR3 DNA is TGTGCCATCAGACCAATACAGGGGACCGGGGAGCTGTTTTTT. The chain has TRBV10-3 and TRBJ2-2; TRBD1 aligns across 7 bases. The germline gives CDR1 ENHRY, CDR2 SYGVKD. The CDR3 runs to 14 residues. V was clipped by 6 bases and J by 5 bases; unmatched bases: 6.

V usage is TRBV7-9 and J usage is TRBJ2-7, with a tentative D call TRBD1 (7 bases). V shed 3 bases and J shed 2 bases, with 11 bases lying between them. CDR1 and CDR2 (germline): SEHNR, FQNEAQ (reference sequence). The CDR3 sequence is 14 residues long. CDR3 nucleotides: TGTGCCAGCAGCTTTCAGGGGGGTGCCTACGAGCAGTACTTC. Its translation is CASSFQGGAYEQYF.

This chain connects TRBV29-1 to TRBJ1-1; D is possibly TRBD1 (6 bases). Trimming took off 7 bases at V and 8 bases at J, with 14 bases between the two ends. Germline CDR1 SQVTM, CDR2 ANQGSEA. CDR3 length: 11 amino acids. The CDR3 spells CSGNRDLEAFF. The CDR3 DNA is TGCAGCGGGAACAGGGATCTCGAAGCTTTCTTT.

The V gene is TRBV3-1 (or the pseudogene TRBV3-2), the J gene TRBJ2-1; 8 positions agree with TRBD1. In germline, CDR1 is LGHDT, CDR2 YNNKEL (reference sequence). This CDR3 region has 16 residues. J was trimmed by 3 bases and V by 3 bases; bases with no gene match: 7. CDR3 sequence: CASSQARDRFYNEQFF. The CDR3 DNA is TGTGCCAGCAGCCAGGCCCGGGACAGGTTCTACAATGAGCAGTTCTTC.

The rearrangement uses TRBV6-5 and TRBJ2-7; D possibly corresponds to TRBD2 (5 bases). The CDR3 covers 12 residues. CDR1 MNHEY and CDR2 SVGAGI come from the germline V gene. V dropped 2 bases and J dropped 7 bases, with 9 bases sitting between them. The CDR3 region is CASSYGLSEQYF. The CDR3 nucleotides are TGTGCCAGCAGTTACGGACTCTCTGAGCAGTACTTC.

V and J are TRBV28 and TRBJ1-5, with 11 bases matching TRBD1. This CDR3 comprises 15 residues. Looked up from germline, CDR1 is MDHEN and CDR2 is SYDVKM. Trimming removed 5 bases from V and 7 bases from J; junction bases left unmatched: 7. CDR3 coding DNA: TGTGCCAGCAGTACCGGGACAGGGGGGTCCCAGCCCCAGCATTTT. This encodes CASSTGTGGSQPQHF. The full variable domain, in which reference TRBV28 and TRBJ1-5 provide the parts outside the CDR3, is DVKVTQSSRYLVKRTGEKVFLECVQDMDHENMFWYRQDPGLGLRLIYFSYDVKMKEKGDIPEGYSVSREKKERFSLILESASTNQTSMYLCASSTGTGGSQPQHFGDGTRLSIL.